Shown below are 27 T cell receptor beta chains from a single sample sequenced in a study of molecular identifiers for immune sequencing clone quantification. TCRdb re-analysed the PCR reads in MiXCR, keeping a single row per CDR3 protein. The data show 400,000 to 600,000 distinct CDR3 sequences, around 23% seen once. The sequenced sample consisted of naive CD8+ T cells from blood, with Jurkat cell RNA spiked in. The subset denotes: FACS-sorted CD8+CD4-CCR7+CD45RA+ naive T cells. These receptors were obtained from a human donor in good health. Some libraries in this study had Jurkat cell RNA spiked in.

The CDR3 region is CASSLASGTEETQYF. CDR3 bases: TGTGCCAGCAGCTTAGCCTCAGGGACAGAAGAGACCCAGTACTTC. The chain is built from TRBV3-1 and TRBJ2-5, with 7 bases lining up with TRBD1. This CDR3 has 15 amino acids. Trimming at V came to 5 bases and at J to 3 bases, leaving 9 bases not matched to a gene. Looked up from germline, CDR1 is LGHDT and CDR2 is YNNKEL (reference sequence).

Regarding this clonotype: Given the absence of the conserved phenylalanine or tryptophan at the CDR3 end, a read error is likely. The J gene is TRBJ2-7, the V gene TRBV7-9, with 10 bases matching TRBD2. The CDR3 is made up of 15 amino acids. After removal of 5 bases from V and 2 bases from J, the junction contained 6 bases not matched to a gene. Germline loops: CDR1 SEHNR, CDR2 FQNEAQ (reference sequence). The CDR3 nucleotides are TGTGCCAGCAGCCCCCAACTAGCGGGAACCTACGAGCAGTACTCC. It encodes CASSPQLAGTYEQYS.

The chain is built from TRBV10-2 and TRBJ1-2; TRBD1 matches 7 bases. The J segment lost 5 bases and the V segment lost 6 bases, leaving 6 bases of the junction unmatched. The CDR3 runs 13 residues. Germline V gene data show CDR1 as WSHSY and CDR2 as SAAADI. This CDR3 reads CASSETGKYGYTF. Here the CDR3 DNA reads TGCGCCAGCAGCGAGACAGGGAAATATGGCTACACCTTC.

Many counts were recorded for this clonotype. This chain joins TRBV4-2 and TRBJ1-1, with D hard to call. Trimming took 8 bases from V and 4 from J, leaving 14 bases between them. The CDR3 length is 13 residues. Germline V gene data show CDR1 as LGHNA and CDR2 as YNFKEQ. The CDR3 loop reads CASGPDKSTEAFF. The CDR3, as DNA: TGTGCCAGCGGGCCCGACAAGAGCACTGAAGCTTTCTTT.

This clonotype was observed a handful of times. CDR3 DNA sequence: TGCAGTGCTAGTCAAGCACCCGGGATCCATGACACTGAAGCTTTCTTT. Its translation is CSASQAPGIHDTEAFF. The V gene is TRBV20-1, the J gene TRBJ1-1, with D unresolved. This CDR3 is 16 amino acids long. V was shortened by 3 bases and J by 3 bases, with 20 bases between the two germline ends. The germline V gene has CDR1 DFQATT and CDR2 SNEGSKA (reference sequence).

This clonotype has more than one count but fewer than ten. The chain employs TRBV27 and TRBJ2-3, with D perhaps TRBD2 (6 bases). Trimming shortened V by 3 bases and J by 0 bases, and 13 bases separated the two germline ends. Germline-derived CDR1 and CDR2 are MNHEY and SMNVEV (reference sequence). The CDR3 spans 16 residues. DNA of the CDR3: TGTGCCAGCAGTTTCCTAGCGCCGCGAAGCACAGATACGCAGTATTTT. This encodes CASSFLAPRSTDTQYF.

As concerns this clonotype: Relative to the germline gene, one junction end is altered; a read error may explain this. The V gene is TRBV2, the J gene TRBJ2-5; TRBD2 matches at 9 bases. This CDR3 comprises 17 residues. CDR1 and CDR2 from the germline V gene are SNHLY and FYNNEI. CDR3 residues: CASSEAQAGGREETRYF. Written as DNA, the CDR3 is TGTGCCAGCAGTGAAGCTCAAGCGGGGGGCCGGGAAGAGACCCGGTACTTC.

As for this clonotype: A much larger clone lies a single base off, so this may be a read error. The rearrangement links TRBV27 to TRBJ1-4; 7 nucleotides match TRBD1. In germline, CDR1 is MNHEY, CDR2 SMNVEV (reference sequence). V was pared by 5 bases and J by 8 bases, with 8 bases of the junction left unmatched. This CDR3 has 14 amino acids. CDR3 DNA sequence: TGTGCCAGCAGTCCGGCAGGGGGTACCGAAAAACTGTTTTTT. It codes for CASSPAGGTEKLFF.

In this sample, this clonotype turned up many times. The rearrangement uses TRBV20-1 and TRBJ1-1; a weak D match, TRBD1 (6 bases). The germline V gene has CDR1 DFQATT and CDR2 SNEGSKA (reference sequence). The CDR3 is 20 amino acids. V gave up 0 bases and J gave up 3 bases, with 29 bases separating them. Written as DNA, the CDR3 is TGCAGTGCTAGAGATCCGGACAGCCTCCATGGATTTGGTTCGGACACTGAAGCTTTCTTT. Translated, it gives CSARDPDSLHGFGSDTEAFF.

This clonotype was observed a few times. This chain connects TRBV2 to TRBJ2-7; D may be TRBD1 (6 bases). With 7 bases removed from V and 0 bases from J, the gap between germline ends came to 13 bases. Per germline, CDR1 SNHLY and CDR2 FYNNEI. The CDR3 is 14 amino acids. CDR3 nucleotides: TGTGCCAGCACCGAATGGGACAACTCCTACGAGCAGTACTTC. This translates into CASTEWDNSYEQYF.

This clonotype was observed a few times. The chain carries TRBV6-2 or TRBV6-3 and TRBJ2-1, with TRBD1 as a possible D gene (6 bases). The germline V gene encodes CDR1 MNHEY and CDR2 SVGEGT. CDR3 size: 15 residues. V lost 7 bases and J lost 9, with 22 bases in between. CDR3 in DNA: TGTGCCAGCACAGCCCTCAGCGTCCCCAGGGGTGAGCAGTTCTTC. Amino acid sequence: CASTALSVPRGEQFF.

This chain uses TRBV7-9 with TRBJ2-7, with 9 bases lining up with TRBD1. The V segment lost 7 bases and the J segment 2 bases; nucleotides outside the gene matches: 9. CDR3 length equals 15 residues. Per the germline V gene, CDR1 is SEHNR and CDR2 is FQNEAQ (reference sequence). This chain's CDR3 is CASIQVGQGPYEQYF. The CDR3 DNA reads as TGTGCCAGCATCCAAGTGGGACAGGGACCCTACGAGCAGTACTTC.

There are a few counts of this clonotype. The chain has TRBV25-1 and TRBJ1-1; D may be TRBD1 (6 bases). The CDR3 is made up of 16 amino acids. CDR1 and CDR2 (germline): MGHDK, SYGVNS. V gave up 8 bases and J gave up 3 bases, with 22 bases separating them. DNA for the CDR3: TGTGCCAGCTCCCTGGGACACATTTTGTCGGACACTGAAGCTTTCTTT. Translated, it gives CASSLGHILSDTEAFF.

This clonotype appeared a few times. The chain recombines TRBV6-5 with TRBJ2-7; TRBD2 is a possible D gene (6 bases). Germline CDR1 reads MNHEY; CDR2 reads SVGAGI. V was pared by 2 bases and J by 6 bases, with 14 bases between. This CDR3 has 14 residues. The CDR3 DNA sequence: TGTGCCAGCAGTTACGATGTTGCGGGACGCGAGCAGTACTTC. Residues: CASSYDVAGREQYF.

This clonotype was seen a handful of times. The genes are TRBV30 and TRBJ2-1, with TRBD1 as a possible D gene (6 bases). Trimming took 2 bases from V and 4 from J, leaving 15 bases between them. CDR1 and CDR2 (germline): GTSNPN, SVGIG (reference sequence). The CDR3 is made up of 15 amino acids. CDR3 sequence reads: CAWSIGTPEYNEQFF. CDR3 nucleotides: TGTGCCTGGAGTATTGGGACACCCGAATACAATGAGCAGTTCTTC.

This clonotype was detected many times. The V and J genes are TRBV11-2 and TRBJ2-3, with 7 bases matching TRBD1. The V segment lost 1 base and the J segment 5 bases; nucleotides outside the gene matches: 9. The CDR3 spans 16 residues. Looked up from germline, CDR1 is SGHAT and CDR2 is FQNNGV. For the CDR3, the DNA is TGTGCCAGCAGCTTAGGGTCCACGACAGGGAAAGATACGCAGTATTTT. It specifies CASSLGSTTGKDTQYF.

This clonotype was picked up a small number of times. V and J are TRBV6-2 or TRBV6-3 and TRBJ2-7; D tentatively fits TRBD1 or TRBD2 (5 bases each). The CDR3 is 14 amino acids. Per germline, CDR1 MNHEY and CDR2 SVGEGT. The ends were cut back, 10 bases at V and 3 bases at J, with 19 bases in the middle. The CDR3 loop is CATRPRDANYEQYF. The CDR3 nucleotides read TGTGCCACCCGCCCAAGGGACGCAAACTACGAGCAGTACTTC.

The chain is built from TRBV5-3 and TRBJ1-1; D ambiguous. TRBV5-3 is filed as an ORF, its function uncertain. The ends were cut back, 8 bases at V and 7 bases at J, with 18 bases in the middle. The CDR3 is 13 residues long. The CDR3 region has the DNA TGTGCCAGCAGCCCGAGTGAGGGCATTGAAGCTTTCTTT. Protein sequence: CASSPSEGIEAFF.

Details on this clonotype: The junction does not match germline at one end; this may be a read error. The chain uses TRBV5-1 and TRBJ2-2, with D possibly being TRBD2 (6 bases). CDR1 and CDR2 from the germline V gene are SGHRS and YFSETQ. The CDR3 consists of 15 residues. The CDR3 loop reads CASSPPGTNTGGLFF. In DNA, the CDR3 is TGCGCCAGCAGCCCCCCGGGGACGAACACCGGGGGGCTGTTTTTT.

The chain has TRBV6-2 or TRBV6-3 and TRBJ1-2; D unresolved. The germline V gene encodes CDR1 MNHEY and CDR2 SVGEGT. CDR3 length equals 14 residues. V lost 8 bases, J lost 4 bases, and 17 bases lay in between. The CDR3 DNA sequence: TGTGCCAGCCTTGGGCAGGCGTCTGGCTATGGCTACACCTTC. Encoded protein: CASLGQASGYGYTF.

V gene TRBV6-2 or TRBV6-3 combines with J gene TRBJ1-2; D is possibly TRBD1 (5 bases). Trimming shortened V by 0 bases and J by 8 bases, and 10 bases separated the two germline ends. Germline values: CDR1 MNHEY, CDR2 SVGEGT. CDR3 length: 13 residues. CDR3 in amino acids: CASSYSWDGGYTF. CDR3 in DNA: TGTGCCAGCAGTTACTCGTGGGACGGAGGCTACACCTTC.

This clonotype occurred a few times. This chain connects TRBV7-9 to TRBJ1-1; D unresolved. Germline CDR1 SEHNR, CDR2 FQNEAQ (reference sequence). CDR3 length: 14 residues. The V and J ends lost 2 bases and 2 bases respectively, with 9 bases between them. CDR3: CASSLNYRNTEAFF. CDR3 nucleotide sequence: TGTGCCAGCAGCTTAAATTACCGAAACACTGAAGCTTTCTTT.

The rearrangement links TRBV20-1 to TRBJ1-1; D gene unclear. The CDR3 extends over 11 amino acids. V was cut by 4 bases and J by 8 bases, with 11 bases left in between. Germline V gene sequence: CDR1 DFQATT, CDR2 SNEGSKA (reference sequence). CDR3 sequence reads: CSATSTLEAFF. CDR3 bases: TGCAGTGCTACCTCTACCCTCGAAGCTTTCTTT.

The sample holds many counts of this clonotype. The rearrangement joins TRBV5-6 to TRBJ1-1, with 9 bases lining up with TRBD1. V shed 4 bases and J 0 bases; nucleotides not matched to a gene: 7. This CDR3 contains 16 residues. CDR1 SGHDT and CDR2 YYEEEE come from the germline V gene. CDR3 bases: TGTGCCAGCAGCGGGGGACAGGGCAGTATGAACACTGAAGCTTTCTTT. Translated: CASSGGQGSMNTEAFF.

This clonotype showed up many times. For the CDR3, the DNA is TGCAGCGTGTTCCACTGGGACGGCGAAGCTTTCTTT. It codes for CSVFHWDGEAFF. The rearrangement joins TRBV29-1 to TRBJ1-1; D may be TRBD1 (5 bases). Trimming cost V 6 bases and J 8 bases, with 16 bases left between them. Per the germline V gene, CDR1 is SQVTM and CDR2 is ANQGSEA. The CDR3 loop spans 12 amino acids.

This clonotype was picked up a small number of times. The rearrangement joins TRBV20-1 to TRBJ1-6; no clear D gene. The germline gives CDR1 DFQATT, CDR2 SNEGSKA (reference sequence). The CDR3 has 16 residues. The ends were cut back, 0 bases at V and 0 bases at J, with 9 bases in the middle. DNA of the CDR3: TGCAGTGCTAGAGATTTGAAAAGCTCCTATAATTCACCCCTCCACTTT. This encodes CSARDLKSSYNSPLHF.

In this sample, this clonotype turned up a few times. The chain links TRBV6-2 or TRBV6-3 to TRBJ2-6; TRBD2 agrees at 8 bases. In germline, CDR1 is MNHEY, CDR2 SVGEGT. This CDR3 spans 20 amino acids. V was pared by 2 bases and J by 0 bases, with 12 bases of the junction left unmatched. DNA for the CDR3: TGTGCCAGCAGTTACCCCAAAGGGCGGGGGGTCGACTCTGGGGCCAACGTCCTGACTTTC. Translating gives CASSYPKGRGVDSGANVLTF.